The next 29 T cell receptor beta chains were all read from a single sample in a study of T cell responses to AZD1222 COVID-19 vaccine. Libraries were prepared by immunoSEQ multiplex PCR; TCRdb keeps only in-frame clonotypes and omits some of them. The table has 55,000 to 80,000 clones, 80% to 90% seen once; the top ten hold 21%. The sequences come from peripheral blood, collected on day 0 of AZD1222 vaccination. The origin of the receptors is an adult in good health.

This clone was counted once. The chain carries TRBV30 and TRBJ2-7; D is undetermined. Trimming removed 1 base from V and 3 bases from J, with 4 bases in between. Germline V gives CDR1 GTSNPN, CDR2 SVGIG (reference sequence). This CDR3 has 11 residues. The CDR3 DNA reads TGTGCCTGGAGTGGGTTCTACGAGCAGTACTTC. It encodes CAWSGFYEQYF.

This rearrangement joins TRBV7-9 to TRBJ1-5; a possible D gene is TRBD1 (6 bases). The CDR3 totals 13 residues. Germline CDR1 is SEHNR and CDR2 is FQNEAQ (reference sequence). V was pared by 5 bases and J by 6 bases, with 11 bases between. CDR3 coding DNA: TGTGCCAGCAGCCAACAGGGTAGTCAGCCCCAGCATTTT. Protein sequence: CASSQQGSQPQHF.

The V gene is TRBV5-1, the J gene TRBJ2-7; D might be TRBD1 (5 bases). Trimming cost V 2 bases and J 4 bases, with 16 bases left between them. Germline V gives CDR1 SGHRS, CDR2 YFSETQ. CDR3 length: 15 amino acids. The CDR3 DNA reads as TGCGCCAGCAGCTTAGGCGGACACCTGAAGTACGAGCAGTACTTC. Translating it yields CASSLGGHLKYEQYF.

The chain recombines TRBV25-1 with TRBJ2-7; D is perhaps TRBD1 (5 bases). This CDR3 has 11 amino acids. Germline V CDR1 and CDR2: MGHDK, SYGVNS. V was clipped by 5 bases and J by 4 bases, with 6 bases between them. Here the CDR3 DNA reads TGTGCCAGCAGTAAGGGGTACGAGCAGTACTTC. Translation gives CASSKGYEQYF.

CDR3 residues: CAISESGQGSLSQPQHF. DNA for the CDR3: TGTGCCATCAGTGAGTCGGGGCAGGGCAGTCTCAGTCAGCCCCAGCATTTT. The rearrangement uses TRBV10-3 and TRBJ1-5; possibly TRBD1 for D (5 bases). Germline CDR1 reads ENHRY; CDR2 reads SYGVKD. Trimming took off 0 bases at V and 6 bases at J, with 18 bases between the two ends. This CDR3 is built from 17 residues.

V is TRBV27 and J is TRBJ1-6; D is ambiguous. V was cut by 6 bases and J by 12 bases, with 12 bases left in between. The germline gives CDR1 MNHEY, CDR2 SMNVEV (reference sequence). CDR3 size: 12 residues. The CDR3 protein is CASRQGLEPLHF. The CDR3 DNA sequence: TGTGCCAGCAGACAAGGGCTTGAACCCCTCCACTTT.

The J gene is TRBJ1-6, the V gene TRBV11-2; D is undetermined. There are 15 residues in the CDR3. Germline CDR1 reads SGHAT; CDR2 reads FQNNGV. The V end was cut by 5 bases, the J end by 11 bases, with 19 bases between. CDR3 region: CASSPSFAGRAPLHF. The CDR3, as DNA: TGTGCCAGCAGCCCCAGCTTTGCGGGGAGGGCACCCCTCCACTTT. The full variable domain, with the rest looked up from reference TRBV11-2 and TRBJ1-6, is EAGVAQSPRYKIIEKRQSVAFWCNPISGHATLYWYQQILGQGPKLLIQFQNNGVVDDSQLPKDRFSAERLKGVDSTLKIQPAKLEDSAVYLCASSPSFAGRAPLHFGNGTRLTVT.

The rearrangement links TRBV13 to TRBJ2-1; 11 positions match TRBD2. Germline V lookup: CDR1 PRHDT, CDR2 FYEKMQ (reference sequence). Unmatched junction bases numbered 12, after V lost 1 base and J lost 7 bases. This CDR3 comprises 18 residues. The CDR3 DNA sequence: TGTGCCAGCAGCTTAGCGTTTAGCGGGAGGGCCCTCGTGAATGAGCAGTTCTTC. It encodes CASSLAFSGRALVNEQFF. Combining the CDR3 with reference TRBV13 and TRBJ2-1 gives the whole variable domain AAGVIQSPRHLIKEKRETATLKCYPIPRHDTVYWYQQGPGQDPQFLISFYEKMQSDKGSIPDRFSAQQFSDYHSELNMSSLELGDSALYFCASSLAFSGRALVNEQFFGPGTRLTVL.

The chain's CDR3 is CASSPLAGVSYEQYF. In DNA form, the CDR3 reads TGTGCCAGCAGCCCCCTAGCGGGGGTTTCCTACGAGCAGTACTTC. The V call is TRBV7-3, the J call TRBJ2-7, with 10 bases fitting TRBD2. This CDR3 contains 15 residues. Germline V lookup: CDR1 SGHTA, CDR2 FQGTGA. Trimming at V came to 5 bases and at J to 1 base, leaving 5 bases not matched to a gene.

This clone was detected only once. The V and J genes are TRBV4-1 and TRBJ1-1, with a weak D call TRBD1 (6 bases). Germline-derived CDR1 and CDR2 are MGHRA and YSYEKL. V was cut by 0 bases and J by 1 base, with 21 bases left in between. CDR3 length: 19 amino acids. The CDR3 sequence is CASSQDFGGRPSPNTEAFF. The CDR3 DNA sequence: TGCGCCAGCAGCCAAGATTTTGGGGGGCGCCCTTCTCCGAACACTGAAGCTTTCTTT.

The chain employs TRBV4-2 and TRBJ2-2, with TRBD2 as a possible D gene (6 bases). CDR3 length equals 16 residues. Trimming left V 0 bases short and J 7 bases short, with 15 bases between. Looked up from germline, CDR1 is LGHNA and CDR2 is YNFKEQ. This CDR3 reads CASSQDRRGTNGELFF. In DNA, the CDR3 is TGTGCCAGCAGCCAAGATCGCCGGGGGACGAACGGGGAGCTGTTTTTT.

The chain combines TRBV27 with TRBJ1-1; 9 nucleotides line up with TRBD1. Germline V lookup: CDR1 MNHEY, CDR2 SMNVEV (reference sequence). Unmatched junction bases numbered 7, after V lost 6 bases and J lost 5 bases. The CDR3 is 14 amino acids. The CDR3 is CASRQQGARTEAFF. CDR3 sequence (DNA): TGTGCCAGCAGACAACAGGGGGCGCGGACTGAAGCTTTCTTT.

The V call is TRBV18, the J call TRBJ2-7; D is unclear. The CDR3 has 14 amino acids. The V end was cut by 3 bases, the J end by 1 base, with 10 bases between. Germline V gene sequence: CDR1 KGHSH, CDR2 LQKENI. As DNA, the CDR3 is TGTGCCAGCTCACCCCCGTATGGGTCCTACGAGCAGTACTTC. Translating gives CASSPPYGSYEQYF.

This sequence joins TRBV28 and TRBJ2-4, with D possibly matching TRBD1 (6 bases). Trimming removed 5 bases at V and 3 bases at J, with 20 bases between. Germline assignment: CDR1 MDHEN and CDR2 SYDVKM. This CDR3 comprises 17 residues. The CDR3 here is CASSPPHRALDKNIQYF. The CDR3 DNA reads TGTGCCAGCAGTCCGCCCCACAGGGCACTCGACAAAAACATTCAGTACTTC.

V gene TRBV12-3 or TRBV12-4 combines with J gene TRBJ1-1; D not resolved. The CDR3 runs to 11 residues. The V and J ends lost 3 bases and 4 bases respectively, with 3 bases between them. The CDR3 sequence is CASSFRTEAFF. The CDR3 nucleotides are TGTGCCAGCAGTTTCCGCACTGAAGCTTTCTTT.

The rearrangement joins TRBV13 to TRBJ2-7, with D tentatively TRBD1 or TRBD2 (5 bases each). CDR1 and CDR2 from the germline V gene are PRHDT and FYEKMQ (reference sequence). V was clipped by 0 bases and J by 2 bases, with 11 bases between them. This CDR3 comprises 15 residues. The CDR3 DNA reads TGTGCCAGCAGCTTAGGTGGGGACGGGCCCTACGAGCAGTACTTC. Amino acids: CASSLGGDGPYEQYF.

V usage is TRBV30 and J usage is TRBJ2-4, with D uncertain. Germline V gives CDR1 GTSNPN, CDR2 SVGIG (reference sequence). The germline V and J ends were trimmed by 3 bases and 8 bases, with 14 bases remaining between them. CDR3 length: 13 amino acids. The CDR3 DNA reads as TGTGCCTGGAGCGGACCTGTGGTTGACATTCAGTACTTC. Its protein product is CAWSGPVVDIQYF. Full variable domain (remainder filled in from reference TRBV30 and TRBJ2-4): SQTIHQWPATLVQPVGSPLSLECTVEGTSNPNLYWYRQAAGRGLQLLFYSVGIGQISSEVPQNLSASRPQDRQFILSSKKLLLSDSGFYLCAWSGPVVDIQYFGAGTRLSVL.

The chain recombines TRBV7-2 with TRBJ2-1, with 12 bases fitting TRBD2. This CDR3 spans 17 amino acids. Germline CDR1 reads SGHTA; CDR2 reads FQGNSA. Unmatched junction bases numbered 15, after V lost 5 bases and J lost 10 bases. The CDR3 spells CASSRALSSGRDGEQFF. The CDR3 region has the DNA TGTGCCAGCAGCCGGGCCCTATCTAGCGGGAGGGATGGGGAGCAGTTCTTC.

The chain joins TRBV27 to TRBJ2-2; TRBD2 is a possible D gene (5 bases). This CDR3 is 14 amino acids long. Germline V gene data show CDR1 as MNHEY and CDR2 as SMNVEV (reference sequence). Trimming removed 6 bases at V and 6 bases at J, with 14 bases between. The CDR3 sequence is CASSWATRAGELFF. The CDR3 nucleotides are TGTGCCAGCAGCTGGGCCACGAGGGCCGGGGAGCTGTTTTTT.

The chain employs TRBV24-1 and TRBJ2-7; 8 positions agree with TRBD1. From germline, CDR1 is KGHDR and CDR2 SFDVKD. This CDR3 is 12 amino acids long. Trimming at V came to 9 bases and at J to 2 bases, leaving 2 bases not matched to a gene. DNA of the CDR3: TGTGCCACCCAGGGACAGGCCTACGAGCAGTACTTC. Translating gives CATQGQAYEQYF.

The chain combines TRBV10-1 with TRBJ1-5, with TRBD1 matching 9 bases. The CDR3 covers 20 residues. Germline V gene data show CDR1 as WNHNN and CDR2 as SYGVQD (reference sequence). The V and J ends lost 0 bases and 5 bases, in that order; junction bases with no gene match: 17. CDR3 DNA sequence: TGCGCCAGCAGTGAGTCACCGGGACAGGGTCCCTTTTCACCCCATCAGCCCCAGCATTTT. Protein sequence: CASSESPGQGPFSPHQPQHF.

This rearrangement joins TRBV11-3 to TRBJ2-3; 7 nucleotides agree with TRBD2. Trimming removed 5 bases from V and 0 bases from J; junction bases left unmatched: 8. Germline V lookup: CDR1 SGHNT, CDR2 YENEEA. The CDR3 loop spans 16 amino acids. The CDR3 region is CASSRSSGSSTDTQYF. DNA for the CDR3: TGTGCCAGCAGCCGATCTAGCGGTTCTAGCACAGATACGCAGTATTTT.

V gene TRBV3-1 (or the pseudogene TRBV3-2) combines with J gene TRBJ2-3; TRBD2 matches 9 bases. CDR1 is LGHDT, CDR2 YNNKEL, per germline (reference sequence). The V segment lost 4 bases and the J segment 2 bases; nucleotides outside the gene matches: 10. This CDR3 contains 17 residues. CDR3 loop: CASSPRTSARSTDTQYF. Here the CDR3 DNA reads TGTGCCAGCAGCCCCAGGACTAGCGCCCGATCCACAGATACGCAGTATTTT.

This clone was detected only a few times. The genes are TRBV2 and TRBJ1-1; D uncertain. CDR1 is SNHLY and CDR2 is FYNNEI in the germline V gene. The CDR3 has 14 amino acids. V was shortened by 4 bases and J by 9 bases, with 18 bases between the two germline ends. The DNA of the CDR3 is TGTGCCAGCAGTGGTTTAATGGTCAGCAGAAAAGCTTTCTTT. Its protein product is CASSGLMVSRKAFF. The whole variable domain, filled in from reference TRBV2 and TRBJ1-1, reads EPEVTQTPSHQVTQMGQEVILRCVPISNHLYFYWYRQILGQKVEFLVSFYNNEISEKSEIFDDQFSVERPDGSNFTLKIRSTKLEDSAMYFCASSGLMVSRKAFFGQGTRLTVV.

This clone came up a few times. The chain employs TRBV3-1 (or the pseudogene TRBV3-2) and TRBJ2-7; 9 bases fit TRBD1. The V gene's germline CDR1 is LGHDT and CDR2 YNNKEL (reference sequence). The CDR3 loop spans 14 amino acids. The V and J ends lost 8 bases and 7 bases, in that order; junction bases with no gene match: 12. The CDR3 sequence: CASSTGTGSLEQYF. As DNA, the CDR3 is TGTGCCAGCTCTACCGGGACAGGGTCCCTGGAGCAGTACTTC.

The gene calls are TRBV5-1 and TRBJ2-6; 7 bases agree with TRBD1. CDR1 is SGHRS and CDR2 is YFSETQ in the germline V gene. The CDR3 runs 15 residues. V shed 5 bases and J 0 bases; nucleotides not matched to a gene: 2. Here the CDR3 DNA reads TGCGCCAGCAGGAACAGGGGCTCTGGGGCCAACGTCCTGACTTTC. This codes for CASRNRGSGANVLTF.

The chain links TRBV29-1 to TRBJ1-2; 7 bases line up with TRBD1. J lost 2 bases, V lost 3 bases, and 6 bases had no gene match. This CDR3 is built from 14 residues. Per germline, CDR1 SQVTM and CDR2 ANQGSEA. The CDR3 DNA is TGCAGCGTTGAGTTGGGACAGATAAACTATGGCTACACCTTC. Translation gives CSVELGQINYGYTF.

The rearrangement links TRBV12-3 or TRBV12-4 to TRBJ1-6; no clear D gene. Trimming took 0 bases from V and 11 from J, leaving 5 bases between them. CDR3 length: 12 amino acids. The CDR3 region has the DNA TGTGCCAGCAGTTTAGCTCAAACACCCCTCCACTTT. As protein: CASSLAQTPLHF.

V and J are TRBV30 and TRBJ2-1; D is perhaps TRBD1 (6 bases). Per the germline V gene, CDR1 is GTSNPN and CDR2 is SVGIG (reference sequence). This CDR3 is 14 amino acids long. V was clipped by 5 bases and J by 3 bases, with 14 bases between them. DNA of the CDR3: TGTGCCTGGTACTCCTCGGACAGCTACAATGAGCAGTTCTTC. Its protein product is CAWYSSDSYNEQFF. The whole variable domain, filled in from reference TRBV30 and TRBJ2-1, reads SQTIHQWPATLVQPVGSPLSLECTVEGTSNPNLYWYRQAAGRGLQLLFYSVGIGQISSEVPQNLSASRPQDRQFILSSKKLLLSDSGFYLCAWYSSDSYNEQFFGPGTRLTVL.